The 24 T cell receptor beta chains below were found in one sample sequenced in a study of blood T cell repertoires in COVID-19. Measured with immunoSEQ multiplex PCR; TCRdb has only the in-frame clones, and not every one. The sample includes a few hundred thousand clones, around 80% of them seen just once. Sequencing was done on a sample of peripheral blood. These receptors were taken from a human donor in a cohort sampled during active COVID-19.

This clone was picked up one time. CDR3 residues: CASSNRDRGRTNYGYTF. CDR3 DNA sequence: TGTGCCAGCAGTAACCGGGACAGGGGGCGTACGAACTATGGCTACACCTTC. The chain is built from TRBV2 and TRBJ1-2; TRBD1 matches 12 bases. Unmatched junction bases numbered 9, after V lost 5 bases and J lost 2 bases. CDR1 is SNHLY and CDR2 is FYNNEI in the germline V gene. CDR3 length equals 17 residues. The full variable domain, in which reference TRBV2 and TRBJ1-2 provide the parts outside the CDR3, is EPEVTQTPSHQVTQMGQEVILRCVPISNHLYFYWYRQILGQKVEFLVSFYNNEISEKSEIFDDQFSVERPDGSNFTLKIRSTKLEDSAMYFCASSNRDRGRTNYGYTFGSGTRLTVV.

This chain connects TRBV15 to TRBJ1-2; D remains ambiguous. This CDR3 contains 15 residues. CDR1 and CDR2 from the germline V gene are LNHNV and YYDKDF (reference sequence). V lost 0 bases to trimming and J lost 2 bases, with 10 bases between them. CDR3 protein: CATSRDRHVNYGYTF. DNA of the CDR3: TGTGCCACCAGCAGAGATCGACACGTAAACTATGGCTACACCTTC.

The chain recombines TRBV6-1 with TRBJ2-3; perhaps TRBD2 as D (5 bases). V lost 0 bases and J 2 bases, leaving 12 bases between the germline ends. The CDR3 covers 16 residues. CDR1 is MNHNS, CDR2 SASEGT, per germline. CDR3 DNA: TGTGCCAGCAGTGAAGCGACGCAGGAGGTCACAGATACGCAGTATTTT. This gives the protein CASSEATQEVTDTQYF.

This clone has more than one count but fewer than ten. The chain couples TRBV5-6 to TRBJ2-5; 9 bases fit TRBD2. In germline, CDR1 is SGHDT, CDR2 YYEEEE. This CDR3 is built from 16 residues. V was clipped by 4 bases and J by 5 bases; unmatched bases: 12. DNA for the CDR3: TGTGCCAGCAGCCTGACGCCGGGACTAGCTAAGGAGACCCAGTACTTC. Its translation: CASSLTPGLAKETQYF. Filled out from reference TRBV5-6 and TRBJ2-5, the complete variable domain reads DAGVTQSPTHLIKTRGQQVTLRCSPKSGHDTVSWYQQALGQGPQFIFQYYEEEERQRGNFPDRFSGHQFPNYSSELNVNALLLGDSALYLCASSLTPGLAKETQYFGPGTRLLVL.

The CDR3 DNA reads TGCGCCAGCAGCCTGGAGTCTGCCGGCGAGCAGTACTTC. This translates into CASSLESAGEQYF. The rearrangement uses TRBV5-1 and TRBJ2-7; no reliable D call. The V gene lost 4 bases and the J gene lost 6 bases, with 14 bases spanning the gap. Germline V lookup: CDR1 SGHRS, CDR2 YFSETQ. This CDR3 is 13 amino acids long.

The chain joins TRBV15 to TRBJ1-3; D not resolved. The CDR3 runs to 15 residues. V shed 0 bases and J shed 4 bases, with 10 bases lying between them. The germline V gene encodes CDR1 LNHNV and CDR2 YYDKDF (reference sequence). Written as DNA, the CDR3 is TGTGCCACCAGCAGAGAATCCGGGATCGGAAACACCATATATTTT. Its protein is CATSRESGIGNTIYF.

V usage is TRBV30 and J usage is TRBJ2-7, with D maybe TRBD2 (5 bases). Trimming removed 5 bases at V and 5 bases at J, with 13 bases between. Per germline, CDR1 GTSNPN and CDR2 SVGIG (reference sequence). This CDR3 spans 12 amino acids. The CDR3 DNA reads TGTGCCTGGGCCCCGCCCGGGGACGAGCAGTACTTC. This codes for CAWAPPGDEQYF. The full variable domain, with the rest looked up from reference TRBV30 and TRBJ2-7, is SQTIHQWPATLVQPVGSPLSLECTVEGTSNPNLYWYRQAAGRGLQLLFYSVGIGQISSEVPQNLSASRPQDRQFILSSKKLLLSDSGFYLCAWAPPGDEQYFGPGTRLTVT.

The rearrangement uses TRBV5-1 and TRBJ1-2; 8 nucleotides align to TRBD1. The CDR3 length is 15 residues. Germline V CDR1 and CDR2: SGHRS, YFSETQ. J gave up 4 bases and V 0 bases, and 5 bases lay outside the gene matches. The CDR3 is CASSLADRASYGYTF. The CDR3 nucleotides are TGCGCCAGCAGCTTGGCGGACAGGGCCTCCTATGGCTACACCTTC.

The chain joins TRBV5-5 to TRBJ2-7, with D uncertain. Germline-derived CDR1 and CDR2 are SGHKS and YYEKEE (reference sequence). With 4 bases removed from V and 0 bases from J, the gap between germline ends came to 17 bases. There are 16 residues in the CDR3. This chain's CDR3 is CASSTYLGSGSYEQYF. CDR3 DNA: TGTGCCAGCAGCACCTATCTAGGCAGTGGCTCCTACGAGCAGTACTTC.

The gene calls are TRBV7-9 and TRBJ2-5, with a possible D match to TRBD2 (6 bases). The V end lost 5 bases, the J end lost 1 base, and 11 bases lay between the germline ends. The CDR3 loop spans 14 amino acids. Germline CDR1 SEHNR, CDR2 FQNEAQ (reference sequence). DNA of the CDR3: TGTGCCAGCAGCGCCCGGGACTTCCAAGAGACCCAGTACTTC. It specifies CASSARDFQETQYF.

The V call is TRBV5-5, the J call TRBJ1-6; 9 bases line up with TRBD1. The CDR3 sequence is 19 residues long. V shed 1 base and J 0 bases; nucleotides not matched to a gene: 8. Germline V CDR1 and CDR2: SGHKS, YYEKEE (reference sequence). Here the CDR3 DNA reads TGTGCCAGCAGCTTGTGGGGGGTACAGGGGGCCTCCTATAATTCACCCCTCCACTTT. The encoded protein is CASSLWGVQGASYNSPLHF.

The CDR3 here is CSASGLNQPQHF. The CDR3 DNA sequence: TGCAGTGCTAGTGGGCTCAATCAGCCCCAGCATTTT. The chain links TRBV20-1 to TRBJ1-5; D unclear. V shed 3 bases and J shed 3 bases, with 6 bases lying between them. The CDR3 is 12 residues long. CDR1 and CDR2 from the germline V gene are DFQATT and SNEGSKA (reference sequence).

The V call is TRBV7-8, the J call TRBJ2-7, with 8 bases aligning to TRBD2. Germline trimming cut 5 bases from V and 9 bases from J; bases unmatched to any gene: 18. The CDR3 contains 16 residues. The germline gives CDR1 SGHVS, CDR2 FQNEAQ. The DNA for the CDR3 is TGTGCCAGCAGCCGGATAGGACTAGCTCCTTCAGCAGGGCAGTACTTC. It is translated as CASSRIGLAPSAGQYF.

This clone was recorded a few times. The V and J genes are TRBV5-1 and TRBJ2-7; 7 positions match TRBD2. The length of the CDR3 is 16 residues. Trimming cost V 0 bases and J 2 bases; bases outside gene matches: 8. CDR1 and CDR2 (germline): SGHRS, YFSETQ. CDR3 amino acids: CASSLGGGSRAYEQYF. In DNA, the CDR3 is TGCGCCAGCAGCTTGGGGGGCGGGAGTCGGGCCTACGAGCAGTACTTC. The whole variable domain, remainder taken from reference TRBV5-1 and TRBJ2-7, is KAGVTQTPRYLIKTRGQQVTLSCSPISGHRSVSWYQQTPGQGLQFLFEYFSETQRNKGNFPGRFSGRQFSNSRSEMNVSTLELGDSALYLCASSLGGGSRAYEQYFGPGTRLTVT.

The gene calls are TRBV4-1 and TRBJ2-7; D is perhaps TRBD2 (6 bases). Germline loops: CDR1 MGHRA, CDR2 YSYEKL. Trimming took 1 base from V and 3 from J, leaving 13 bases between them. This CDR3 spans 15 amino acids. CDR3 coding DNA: TGCGCCAGCAGCCAAGGCGGAGGGGCTAGCTACGAGCAGTACTTC. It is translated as CASSQGGGASYEQYF.

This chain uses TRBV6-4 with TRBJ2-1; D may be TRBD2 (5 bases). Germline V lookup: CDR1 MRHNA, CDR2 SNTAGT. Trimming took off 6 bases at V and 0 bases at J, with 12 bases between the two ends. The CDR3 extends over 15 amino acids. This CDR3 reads CASSEDSRSYNEQFF. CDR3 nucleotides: TGTGCCAGCAGCGAGGACTCCCGCTCCTACAATGAGCAGTTCTTC.

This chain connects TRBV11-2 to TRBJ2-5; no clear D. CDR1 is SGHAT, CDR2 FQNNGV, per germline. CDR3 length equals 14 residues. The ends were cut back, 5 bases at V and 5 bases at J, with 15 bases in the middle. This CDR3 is CASSPRLLSETQYF. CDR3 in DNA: TGTGCCAGCAGCCCCCGACTCCTGTCGGAGACCCAGTACTTC.

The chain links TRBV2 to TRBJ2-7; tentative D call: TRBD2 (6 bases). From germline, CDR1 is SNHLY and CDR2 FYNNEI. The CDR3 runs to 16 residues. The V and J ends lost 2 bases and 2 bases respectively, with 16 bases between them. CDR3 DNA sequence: TGTGCCAGCAGTGAACTGGGAGGCATGATGCCCTACGAGCAGTACTTC. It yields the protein CASSELGGMMPYEQYF.

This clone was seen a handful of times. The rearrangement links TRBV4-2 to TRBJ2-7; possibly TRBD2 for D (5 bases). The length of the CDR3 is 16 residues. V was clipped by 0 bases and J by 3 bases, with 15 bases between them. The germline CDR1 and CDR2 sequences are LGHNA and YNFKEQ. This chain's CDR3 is CASSQERADYSYEQYF. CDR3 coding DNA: TGTGCCAGCAGCCAAGAGCGTGCTGACTACAGCTACGAGCAGTACTTC.

This chain's CDR3 is CASSPIGLAGQEEETQYF. The CDR3 nucleotides are TGTGCCAGCAGCCCTATCGGACTAGCGGGGCAGGAGGAAGAGACCCAGTACTTC. This chain uses TRBV3-1 (or the pseudogene TRBV3-2) with TRBJ2-5; 12 bases match TRBD2. Germline trimming cut 4 bases from V and 3 bases from J; bases unmatched to any gene: 12. This CDR3 has 18 amino acids. Germline CDR1 LGHDT, CDR2 YNNKEL (reference sequence).

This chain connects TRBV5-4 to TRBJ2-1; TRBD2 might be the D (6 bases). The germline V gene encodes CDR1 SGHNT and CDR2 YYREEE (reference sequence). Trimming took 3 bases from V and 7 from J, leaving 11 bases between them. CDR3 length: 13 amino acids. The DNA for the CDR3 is TGTGCCAGCAGCTCTAGCGAGGTAAATGAGCAGTTCTTC. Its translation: CASSSSEVNEQFF.

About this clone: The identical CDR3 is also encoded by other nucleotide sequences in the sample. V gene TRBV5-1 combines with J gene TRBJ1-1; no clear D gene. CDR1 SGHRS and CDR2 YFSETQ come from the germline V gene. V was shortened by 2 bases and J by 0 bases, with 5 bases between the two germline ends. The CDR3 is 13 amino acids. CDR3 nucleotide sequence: TGCGCCAGCAGCTTTATAGTGAACACTGAAGCTTTCTTT. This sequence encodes CASSFIVNTEAFF.

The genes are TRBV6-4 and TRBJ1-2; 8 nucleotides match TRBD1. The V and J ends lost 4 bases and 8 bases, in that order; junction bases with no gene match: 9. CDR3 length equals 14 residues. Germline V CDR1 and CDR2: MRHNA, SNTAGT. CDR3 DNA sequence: TGTGCCAGCAGTGCCTCGACAGGGGAGGGCGGCTACACCTTC. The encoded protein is CASSASTGEGGYTF.

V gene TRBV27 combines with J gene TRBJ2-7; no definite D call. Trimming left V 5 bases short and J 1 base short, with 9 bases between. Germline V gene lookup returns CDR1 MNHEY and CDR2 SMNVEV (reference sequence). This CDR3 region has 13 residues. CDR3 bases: TGTGCCAGCAGTGATCGCGGTTCCTACGAGCAGTACTTC. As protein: CASSDRGSYEQYF.